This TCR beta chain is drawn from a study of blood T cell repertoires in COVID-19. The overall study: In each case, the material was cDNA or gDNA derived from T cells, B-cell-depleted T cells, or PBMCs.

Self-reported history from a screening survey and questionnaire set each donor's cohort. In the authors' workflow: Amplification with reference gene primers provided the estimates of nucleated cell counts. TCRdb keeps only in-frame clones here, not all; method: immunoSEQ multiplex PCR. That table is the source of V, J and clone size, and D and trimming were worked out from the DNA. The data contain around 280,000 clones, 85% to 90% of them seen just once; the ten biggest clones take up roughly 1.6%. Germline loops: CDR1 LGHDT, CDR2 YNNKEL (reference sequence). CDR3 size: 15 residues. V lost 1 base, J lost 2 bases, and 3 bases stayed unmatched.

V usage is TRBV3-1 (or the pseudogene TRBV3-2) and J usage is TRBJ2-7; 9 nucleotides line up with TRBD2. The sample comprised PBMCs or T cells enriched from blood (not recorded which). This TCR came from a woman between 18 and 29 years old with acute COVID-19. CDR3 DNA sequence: TGTGCCAGCAGCCAAGTGCCTAGCGGGACCTACGAGCAGTACTTC. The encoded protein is CASSQVPSGTYEQYF.